The 3 T cell receptor beta chains below all came from one sample that was sequenced in a study of OX40 agonist ivuxolimab in advanced cancers. Sequencing used immunoSEQ multiplex PCR; TCRdb keeps in-frame clones, though not all of them. This sample has tens of thousands of clones; under 90% occur once, and the top ten carry 0.68%. This specimen consisted of CD4+ or CD8+ T cells sorted from blood, obtained in a trial of the OX40 agonist ivuxolimab. Receptors were obtained from an adult with an advanced solid tumor such as melanoma, head and neck, liver or kidney cancer.

The rearrangement joins TRBV6-6 to TRBJ1-3; D unresolved. V lost 6 bases to trimming and J lost 4 bases, with 10 bases between them. Germline V gene data show CDR1 as MNHNY and CDR2 as SVGAGI (reference sequence). The CDR3 runs to 13 residues. CDR3 bases: TGTGCCAGCAGACGTAGAGGGGGAAACACCATATATTTT. As protein: CASRRRGGNTIYF.

A few counts support this clone. The V call is TRBV18, the J call TRBJ1-5, with 8 positions matching TRBD1. The CDR3 covers 14 residues. CDR1 KGHSH and CDR2 LQKENI come from the germline V gene. The V gene end was trimmed by 6 bases and the J gene end by 2 bases; junction bases not matched to a gene: 3. CDR3 sequence: CASSSDRGNQPQHF. In DNA, the CDR3 is TGTGCCAGCTCGTCGGACAGGGGCAATCAGCCCCAGCATTTT.

The CDR3 reads CASSSGRQETQYF. The CDR3 region has the DNA TGTGCCAGCAGCTCGGGGCGGCAAGAGACCCAGTACTTC. The chain joins TRBV11-2 to TRBJ2-5, with D possibly being TRBD1 or TRBD2 (5 bases each). V dropped 4 bases and J dropped 2 bases, with 8 bases sitting between them. Germline CDR1 is SGHAT and CDR2 is FQNNGV. The CDR3 is 13 residues long.